The 4 T cell receptor beta chains below all came from one sample that was sequenced in a study of CXCR3-negative and CXCR3-positive naive CD8 T cells. Researchers prepared the TRB cDNA libraries using 5' RACE with UMI labels. TCRdb processed the 5' RACE reads again and assigns one entry to each CDR3 protein, with no DNA. Its table lists about 62,000 distinct CDR3 sequences. Material for sequencing was naive CXCR3- CD8+ T cells from blood. As for subset: CD45RO-CCR7+CD27+CD95- naive CD8+ T cells lacking CXCR3 (TNR3-). Receptors originate from a human donor in good health. Some clones in this sample may be carry-over from other donors' samples.

The gene calls are TRBV11-2 and TRBJ1-2; checking the TCRdb D call of TRBD1 is not possible without DNA. The CDR3 spans 15 residues. CDR1 and CDR2 (germline): SGHAT, FQNNGV. The CDR3 spells CASSYSPGTVYGYTF. The complete variable domain, with remaining parts taken from reference TRBV11-2 and TRBJ1-2, reads EAGVAQSPRYKIIEKRQSVAFWCNPISGHATLYWYQQILGQGPKLLIQFQNNGVVDDSQLPKDRFSAERLKGVDSTLKIQPAKLEDSAVYLCASSYSPGTVYGYTFGSGTRLTVV.

The chain recombines TRBV12-3 or TRBV12-4 with TRBJ1-3; TCRdb's assignment of TRBD1 cannot be checked, as there is no DNA. This CDR3 has 15 amino acids. The CDR3 protein is CASSPTGNSGNTIYF.

This chain connects TRBV20-1 to TRBJ1-1. Germline CDR1 reads DFQATT; CDR2 reads SNEGSKA (reference sequence). The CDR3 covers 13 residues. CDR3 in amino acids: CSARGGRETEAFF.

The chain employs TRBV20-1 and TRBJ2-5. CDR3 size: 14 residues. Germline lookup yields CDR1 DFQATT and CDR2 SNEGSKA (reference sequence). CDR3 residues: CSARECTYGETQYF.